These T cell receptor beta chains were read from a single sample in a study of human T cells and chemical hapten exposure. Using its own MiXCR run on the RACE reads, TCRdb lists one record per CDR3 protein. Here the sample spans tens of thousands of distinct CDR3 sequences, around 30% being singletons. The specimen was whole blood, collected in connection with sensitization to the hapten diphenylcyclopropenone (DPC). These receptors were taken from a man aged 35-49 years with alopecia areata. Some clones in this sample may be carry-over from other donors' samples. Each CDR3 is given with its conserved first and last residue. Each record gives: D gene, J gene, clone size, V gene, CDR3 DNA, CDR3 protein. D genes are given only for firm matches. Not all rows give a size; the values are once, few, many and, for expanded clones, a class.

d_gene: TRBD2; j_gene: TRBJ2-7; abundance: -; v_gene: TRBV27; CDR3nt: TGTGCCAGCAGTCCCCAATGGGGAGGGAAAATCGGGTTTTCTTACGAGCAGTACTTC; CDR3aa: CASSPQWGGKIGFSYEQYF
d_gene: -; j_gene: TRBJ2-3; abundance: few; v_gene: TRBV14; CDR3nt: TGTGCCAGCAGCCAAGATCGGATTTCCACAGATACGCAGTATTTT; CDR3aa: CASSQDRISTDTQYF
d_gene: -; j_gene: TRBJ2-1; abundance: -; v_gene: TRBV29-1; CDR3nt: TGCAGCGTTGACCGGGAATACAATGAGCAGTTCTTC; CDR3aa: CSVDREYNEQFF
d_gene: -; j_gene: TRBJ1-4; abundance: -; v_gene: TRBV19; CDR3nt: TGTGCCAGTAGTCGGGCAACTAATGAAAAACTGTTTTTT; CDR3aa: CASSRATNEKLFF
d_gene: -; j_gene: TRBJ1-2; abundance: -; v_gene: TRBV6-5; CDR3nt: TGTGCCAGCAGGCCCCACGGAAACCTTAACTATGGCTACACCTTC; CDR3aa: CASRPHGNLNYGYTF
d_gene: -; j_gene: TRBJ1-1; abundance: -; v_gene: TRBV12-3/TRBV12-4; CDR3nt: TGTGCCAGCAACCGTGGAAACTTGAACACTGAAGCTTTCTTT; CDR3aa: CASNRGNLNTEAFF
d_gene: -; j_gene: TRBJ2-1; abundance: -; v_gene: TRBV15; CDR3nt: TGTGCCACCAGCAGAGATCGGGATGAGCAGTTCTTC; CDR3aa: CATSRDRDEQFF
d_gene: -; j_gene: TRBJ1-5; abundance: many; v_gene: TRBV7-8; CDR3nt: TGTGCCAGCAGCTCTGGAGGGCGGGATAGCAATCAGCCCCAGCATTTT; CDR3aa: CASSSGGRDSNQPQHF
d_gene: -; j_gene: TRBJ2-1; abundance: -; v_gene: TRBV3-1; CDR3nt: TGTGCCAGCAGCCAAGATTTTGCCCTGAGCTCCTACAATGAGCAGTTCTTC; CDR3aa: CASSQDFALSSYNEQFF
d_gene: -; j_gene: TRBJ2-5; abundance: few; v_gene: TRBV12-3/TRBV12-4; CDR3nt: TGTGCCAGCAGTGTGCGAGAGACCCAGTACTTC; CDR3aa: CASSVRETQYF
d_gene: TRBD1; j_gene: TRBJ2-5; abundance: few; v_gene: TRBV28; CDR3nt: TGTGCCAGCAGCCGCTCCGGGACAGCACAAGAGACCCAGTACTTC; CDR3aa: CASSRSGTAQETQYF
d_gene: TRBD1; j_gene: TRBJ2-1; abundance: many; v_gene: TRBV7-2; CDR3nt: TGTGCCAGCAGCCCGGGACAGCGTTTGAATGAGCAGTTCTTC; CDR3aa: CASSPGQRLNEQFF
d_gene: TRBD1; j_gene: TRBJ2-2; abundance: few; v_gene: TRBV12-3/TRBV12-4; CDR3nt: TGTGCCAGCAGTTTAGGTAGCAGGGGGCCCGCCGGGGAGCTGTTTTTT; CDR3aa: CASSLGSRGPAGELFF
d_gene: -; j_gene: TRBJ2-1; abundance: -; v_gene: TRBV3-1; CDR3nt: TGTGCCAGCAGCCAAGTAGGGGGGATCCGGTCTTTCTTC; CDR3aa: CASSQVGGIRSFF
d_gene: TRBD2; j_gene: TRBJ2-3; abundance: few; v_gene: TRBV27; CDR3nt: TGTGCCAGCAGTTCGGGACTACAAAGCACAGATACGCAGTATTTT; CDR3aa: CASSSGLQSTDTQYF
d_gene: -; j_gene: TRBJ1-3; abundance: few; v_gene: TRBV12-2; CDR3nt: TGTGCAAGTCGCTTAGCGCGGGGCCCCGGGTATGGAAACACCATATATTTT; CDR3aa: CASRLARGPGYGNTIYF
d_gene: -; j_gene: TRBJ2-1; abundance: -; v_gene: TRBV15; CDR3nt: TGTGCCACCAGCAGCGACCGGGACCCCAGCAATGAGCAGTTCTTC; CDR3aa: CATSSDRDPSNEQFF
d_gene: -; j_gene: TRBJ1-5; abundance: -; v_gene: TRBV28; CDR3nt: TGTGCCAGCAGCCTAGGGGGACTCCAGAGCAATCAGCCCCAGCATTTT; CDR3aa: CASSLGGLQSNQPQHF
d_gene: -; j_gene: TRBJ1-1; abundance: -; v_gene: TRBV6-1; CDR3nt: TGTGCCAGCAGCAGAGATTTGAACACTGAAGCTTTCTTT; CDR3aa: CASSRDLNTEAFF
d_gene: -; j_gene: TRBJ1-1; abundance: -; v_gene: TRBV12-3/TRBV12-4; CDR3nt: TGTGCCAGCAGTTTAGAGCAGGGTTGGGACACTGAAGCTTTCTTT; CDR3aa: CASSLEQGWDTEAFF
d_gene: -; j_gene: TRBJ2-7; abundance: few; v_gene: TRBV6-5; CDR3nt: TGTGCCAGCAGTTACGGGGGCGCCTCTTTGGAGCAGTACTTC; CDR3aa: CASSYGGASLEQYF
d_gene: -; j_gene: TRBJ2-1; abundance: -; v_gene: TRBV4-1; CDR3nt: TGCGCCAGCAGCCAAGATGGGCCAGGGGTACAGGAGCAGTTCTTC; CDR3aa: CASSQDGPGVQEQFF
d_gene: -; j_gene: TRBJ2-2; abundance: -; v_gene: TRBV5-1; CDR3nt: TGCGCCAGCAGCCCAACCACTACAACCGGGGAGCTGTTTTTT; CDR3aa: CASSPTTTTGELFF
d_gene: -; j_gene: TRBJ1-2; abundance: -; v_gene: TRBV2; CDR3nt: TGTGCCAGCAGTGAACAGGGGACTTTTGGCTACACCTTC; CDR3aa: CASSEQGTFGYTF
d_gene: -; j_gene: TRBJ2-5; abundance: many; v_gene: TRBV7-9; CDR3nt: TGTGCCAGCAGCCAGGTCTCAGGGCAAGGAGAGACCCAGTACTTC; CDR3aa: CASSQVSGQGETQYF
d_gene: -; j_gene: TRBJ2-7; abundance: -; v_gene: TRBV7-2; CDR3nt: TGTGCCAGCAGCTTAGGCGGGATTTCCTACGAGCAGTACTTC; CDR3aa: CASSLGGISYEQYF
d_gene: -; j_gene: TRBJ1-1; abundance: -; v_gene: TRBV14; CDR3nt: TGTGCCAGCTCCCGATCTGGGAACACTGAAGCTTTCTTT; CDR3aa: CASSRSGNTEAFF
d_gene: -; j_gene: TRBJ2-5; abundance: -; v_gene: TRBV7-2; CDR3nt: TGTGCCAGCAGCTTCAAAGAGACCCAGTACTTC; CDR3aa: CASSFKETQYF
d_gene: TRBD2; j_gene: TRBJ2-1; abundance: -; v_gene: TRBV5-1; CDR3nt: TGCGCCAGCAGCACGGGACTAGCGGGAGATGAGCAGTTCTTC; CDR3aa: CASSTGLAGDEQFF
d_gene: -; j_gene: TRBJ1-5; abundance: few; v_gene: TRBV12-3/TRBV12-4; CDR3nt: TGTGCCAGCAGTCCAGGGACCATGGAAAGCAATCAGCCCCAGCATTTT; CDR3aa: CASSPGTMESNQPQHF
d_gene: -; j_gene: TRBJ2-3; abundance: -; v_gene: TRBV24-1; CDR3nt: TGTGCCACCAGTGATTTCACAGATACGCAGTATTTT; CDR3aa: CATSDFTDTQYF
d_gene: -; j_gene: TRBJ2-7; abundance: few; v_gene: TRBV7-2; CDR3nt: TGTGCCAGCAGCTTAGAGAGGGCCTCACCTTCCTACGAGCAGTACTTC; CDR3aa: CASSLERASPSYEQYF
d_gene: -; j_gene: TRBJ2-2; abundance: -; v_gene: TRBV7-8; CDR3nt: TGTGCCAGCAGCTCTCGACTAGTTGCCGGGGAGCTGTTTTTT; CDR3aa: CASSSRLVAGELFF
d_gene: TRBD2; j_gene: TRBJ2-1; abundance: few; v_gene: TRBV12-3/TRBV12-4; CDR3nt: TGTGCCAGCAGTTACCCCGGTGGGCGGGAGGGGTTCGATGAGCAGTTCTTC; CDR3aa: CASSYPGGREGFDEQFF
d_gene: -; j_gene: TRBJ1-5; abundance: -; v_gene: TRBV12-3/TRBV12-4; CDR3nt: TGTGCCAGCAGTTTCAGTGCCCGTCATCAGCCCCAGCATTTT; CDR3aa: CASSFSARHQPQHF
d_gene: -; j_gene: TRBJ2-7; abundance: -; v_gene: TRBV28; CDR3nt: TGTGCCAGCAGGACTACACTTTCCGAGCAGTACTTC; CDR3aa: CASRTTLSEQYF
d_gene: TRBD2; j_gene: TRBJ2-2; abundance: -; v_gene: TRBV27; CDR3nt: TGTGCCAGCAGTTACTTCTCTAGCGGGAGGGCCACCGGGGAGCTGTTTTTT; CDR3aa: CASSYFSSGRATGELFF
d_gene: -; j_gene: TRBJ1-5; abundance: -; v_gene: TRBV28; CDR3nt: TGTGCCAGCAGTTCCTCCCGGGGCCGGGAGCCCCAGCATTTT; CDR3aa: CASSSSRGREPQHF
d_gene: TRBD1; j_gene: TRBJ1-4; abundance: once; v_gene: TRBV4-2; CDR3nt: TGTGCCAGCAGCCTCTCAGGGACCCAGGGGGTGTTTTTT; CDR3aa: CASSLSGTQGVFF
d_gene: -; j_gene: TRBJ2-5; abundance: many; v_gene: TRBV12-3/TRBV12-4; CDR3nt: TGTGCCAGCAGCTTCGGAGAGACCCAGTACTTC; CDR3aa: CASSFGETQYF